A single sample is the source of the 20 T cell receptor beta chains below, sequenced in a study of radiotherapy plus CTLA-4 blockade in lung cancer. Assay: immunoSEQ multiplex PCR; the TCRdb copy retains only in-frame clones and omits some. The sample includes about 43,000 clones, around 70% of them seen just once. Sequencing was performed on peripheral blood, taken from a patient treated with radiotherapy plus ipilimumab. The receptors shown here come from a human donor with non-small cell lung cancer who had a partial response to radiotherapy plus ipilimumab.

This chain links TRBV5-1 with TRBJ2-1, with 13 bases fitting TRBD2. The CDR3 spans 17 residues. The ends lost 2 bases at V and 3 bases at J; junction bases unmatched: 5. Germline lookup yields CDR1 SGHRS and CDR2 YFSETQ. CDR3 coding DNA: TGCGCCAGCAGCTTAGGGACTAGCGGGACCCTCTACAATGAGCAGTTCTTC. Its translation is CASSLGTSGTLYNEQFF.

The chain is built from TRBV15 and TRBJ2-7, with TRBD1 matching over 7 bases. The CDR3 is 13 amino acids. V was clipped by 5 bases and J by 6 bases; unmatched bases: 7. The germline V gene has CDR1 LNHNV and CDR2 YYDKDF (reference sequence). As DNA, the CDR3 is TGTGCCACCAGCCCCGACAGGGCCAGCGAGCAGTACTTC. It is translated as CATSPDRASEQYF.

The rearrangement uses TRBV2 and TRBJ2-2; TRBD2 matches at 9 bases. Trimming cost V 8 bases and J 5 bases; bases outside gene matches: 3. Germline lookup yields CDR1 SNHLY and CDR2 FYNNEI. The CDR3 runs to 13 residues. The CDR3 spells CASAREGTGELFF. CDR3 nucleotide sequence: TGTGCCAGCGCGCGGGAGGGGACCGGGGAGCTGTTTTTT.

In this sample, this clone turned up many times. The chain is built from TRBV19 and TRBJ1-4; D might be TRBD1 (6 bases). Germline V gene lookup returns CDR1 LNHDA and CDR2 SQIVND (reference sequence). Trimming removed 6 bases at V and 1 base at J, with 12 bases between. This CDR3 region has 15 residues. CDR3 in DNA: TGTGCCAGTAGGACCGGGACACAAACTAATGAAAAACTGTTTTTT. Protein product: CASRTGTQTNEKLFF. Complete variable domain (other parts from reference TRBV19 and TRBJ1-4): DGGITQSPKYLFRKEGQNVTLSCEQNLNHDAMYWYRQDPGQGLRLIYYSQIVNDFQKGDIAEGYSVSREKKESFPLTVTSAQKNPTAFYLCASRTGTQTNEKLFFGSGTQLSVL.

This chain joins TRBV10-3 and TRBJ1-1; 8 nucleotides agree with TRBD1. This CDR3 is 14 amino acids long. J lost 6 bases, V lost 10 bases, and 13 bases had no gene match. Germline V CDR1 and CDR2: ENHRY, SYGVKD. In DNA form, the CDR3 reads TGTGCCACCTCACAGGACAGGGTTTTCTCTGAAGCTTTCTTT. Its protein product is CATSQDRVFSEAFF.

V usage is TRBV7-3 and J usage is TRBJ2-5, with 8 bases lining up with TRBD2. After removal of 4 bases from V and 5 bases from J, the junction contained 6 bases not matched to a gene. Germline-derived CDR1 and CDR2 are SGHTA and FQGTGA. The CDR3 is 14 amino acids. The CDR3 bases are TGTGCCAGCAGCTGGAGCGGGGGTATGGAGACCCAGTACTTC. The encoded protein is CASSWSGGMETQYF.

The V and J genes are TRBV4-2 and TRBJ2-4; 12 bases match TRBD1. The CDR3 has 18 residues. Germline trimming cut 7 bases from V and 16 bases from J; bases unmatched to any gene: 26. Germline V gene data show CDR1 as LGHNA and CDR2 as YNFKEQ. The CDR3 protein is CASMGARGTGGVNVGLYF. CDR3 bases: TGTGCCAGCATGGGCGCTAGGGGGACAGGGGGCGTAAATGTAGGGTTATACTTC.

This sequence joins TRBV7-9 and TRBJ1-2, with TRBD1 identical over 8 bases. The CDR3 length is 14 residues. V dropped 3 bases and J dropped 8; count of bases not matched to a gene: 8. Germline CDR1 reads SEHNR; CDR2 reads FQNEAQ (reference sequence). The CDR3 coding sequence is TGTGCCAGCAGCTTCGGACAGGGTGTAGGAGGCTACACCTTC. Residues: CASSFGQGVGGYTF.

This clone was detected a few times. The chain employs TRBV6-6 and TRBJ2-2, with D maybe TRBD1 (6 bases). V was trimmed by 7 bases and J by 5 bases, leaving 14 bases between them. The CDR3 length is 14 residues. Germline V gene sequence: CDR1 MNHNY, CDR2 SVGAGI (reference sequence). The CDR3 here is CASTRTVKTGELFF. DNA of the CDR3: TGTGCCAGCACCAGGACAGTAAAGACCGGGGAGCTGTTTTTT.

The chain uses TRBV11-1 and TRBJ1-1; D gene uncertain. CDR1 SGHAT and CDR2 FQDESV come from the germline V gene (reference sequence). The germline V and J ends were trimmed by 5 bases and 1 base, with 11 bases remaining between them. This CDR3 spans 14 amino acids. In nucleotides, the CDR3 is TGTGCCAGCAGCCAATGGGGAGAGAACACTGAAGCTTTCTTT. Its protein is CASSQWGENTEAFF. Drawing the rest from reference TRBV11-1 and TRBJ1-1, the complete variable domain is EAEVAQSPRYKITEKSQAVAFWCDPISGHATLYWYRQILGQGPELLVQFQDESVVDDSQLPKDRFSAERLKGVDSTLKIQPAELGDSAMYLCASSQWGENTEAFFGQGTRLTVV.

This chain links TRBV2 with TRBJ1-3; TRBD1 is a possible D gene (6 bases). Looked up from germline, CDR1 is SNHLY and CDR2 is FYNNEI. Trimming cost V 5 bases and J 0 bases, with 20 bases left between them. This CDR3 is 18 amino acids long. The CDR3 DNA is TGTGCCAGCAGTACCGACCCGAGACAGGCGAGCTCTGGAAACACCATATATTTT. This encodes CASSTDPRQASSGNTIYF. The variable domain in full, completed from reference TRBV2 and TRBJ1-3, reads EPEVTQTPSHQVTQMGQEVILRCVPISNHLYFYWYRQILGQKVEFLVSFYNNEISEKSEIFDDQFSVERPDGSNFTLKIRSTKLEDSAMYFCASSTDPRQASSGNTIYFGEGSWLTVV.

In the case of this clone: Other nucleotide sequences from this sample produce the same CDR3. This CDR3 is CASSWDKSYEQYF. CDR3 coding DNA: TGCGCCAGCAGTTGGGACAAATCCTACGAGCAGTACTTC. This sequence joins TRBV5-1 and TRBJ2-7, with D perhaps TRBD1 (6 bases). The V end lost 5 bases, the J end lost 1 base, and 10 bases lay between the germline ends. CDR3 length: 13 amino acids. Germline CDR1 is SGHRS and CDR2 is YFSETQ.

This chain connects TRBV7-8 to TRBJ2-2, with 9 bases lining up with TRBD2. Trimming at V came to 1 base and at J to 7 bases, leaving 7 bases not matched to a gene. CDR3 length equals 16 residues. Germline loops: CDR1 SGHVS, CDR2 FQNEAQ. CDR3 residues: CASSLGVSGSGGELFF. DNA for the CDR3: TGTGCCAGCAGCTTAGGGGTTAGCGGGAGTGGCGGGGAGCTGTTTTTT. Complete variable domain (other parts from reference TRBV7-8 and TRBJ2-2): GAGVSQSPRYKVAKRGQDVALRCDPISGHVSLFWYQQALGQGPEFLTYFQNEAQLDKSGLPSDRFFAERPEGSVSTLKIQRTQQEDSAVYLCASSLGVSGSGGELFFGEGSRLTVL.

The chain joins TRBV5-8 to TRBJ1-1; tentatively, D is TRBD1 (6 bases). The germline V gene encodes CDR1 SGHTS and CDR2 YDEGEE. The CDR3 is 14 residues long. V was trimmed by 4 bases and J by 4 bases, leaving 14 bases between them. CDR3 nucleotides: TGTGCCAGCAGCGAGGGACAAGGGGGCACTGAAGCTTTCTTT. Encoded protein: CASSEGQGGTEAFF. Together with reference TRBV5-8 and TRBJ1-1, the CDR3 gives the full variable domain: EAGVTQSPTHLIKTRGQQATLRCSPISGHTSVYWYQQALGLGLQFLLWYDEGEERNRGNFPPRFSGRQFPNYSSELNVNALELEDSALYLCASSEGQGGTEAFFGQGTRLTVV.

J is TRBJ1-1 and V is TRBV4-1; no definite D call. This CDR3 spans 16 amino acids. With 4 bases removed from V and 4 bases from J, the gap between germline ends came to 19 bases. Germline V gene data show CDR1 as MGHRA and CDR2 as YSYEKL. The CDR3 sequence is CASSLSNPIGLTEAFF. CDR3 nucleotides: TGCGCCAGCAGCCTAAGTAACCCAATAGGACTCACTGAAGCTTTCTTT.

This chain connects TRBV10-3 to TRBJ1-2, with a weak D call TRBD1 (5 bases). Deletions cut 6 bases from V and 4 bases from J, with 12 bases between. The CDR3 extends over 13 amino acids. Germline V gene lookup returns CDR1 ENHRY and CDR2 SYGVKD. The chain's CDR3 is CAIRPGGPYGYTF. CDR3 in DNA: TGTGCCATCAGACCCGGGGGTCCCTATGGCTACACCTTC.

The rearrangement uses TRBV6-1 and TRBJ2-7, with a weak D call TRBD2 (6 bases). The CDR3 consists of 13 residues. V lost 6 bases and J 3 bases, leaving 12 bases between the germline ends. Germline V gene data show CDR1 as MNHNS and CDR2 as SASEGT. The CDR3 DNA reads TGTGCCAGCAGCCGCGGGGACTTCTACGAGCAGTACTTC. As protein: CASSRGDFYEQYF.

For the CDR3, the DNA is TGTGCCAGCAGCCCCCGGGACAGCAACACAGATACGCAGTATTTT. Protein sequence: CASSPRDSNTDTQYF. The chain links TRBV7-9 to TRBJ2-3, with 7 nucleotides matching TRBD1. Germline V gene sequence: CDR1 SEHNR, CDR2 FQNEAQ (reference sequence). The CDR3 is 15 residues long. Trimming cost V 5 bases and J 2 bases; bases outside gene matches: 7.

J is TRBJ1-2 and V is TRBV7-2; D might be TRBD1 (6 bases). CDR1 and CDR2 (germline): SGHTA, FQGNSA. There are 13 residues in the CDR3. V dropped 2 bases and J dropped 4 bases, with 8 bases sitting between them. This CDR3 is CASSLPRGYGYTF. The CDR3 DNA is TGTGCCAGCAGCTTACCCAGGGGCTATGGCTACACCTTC.

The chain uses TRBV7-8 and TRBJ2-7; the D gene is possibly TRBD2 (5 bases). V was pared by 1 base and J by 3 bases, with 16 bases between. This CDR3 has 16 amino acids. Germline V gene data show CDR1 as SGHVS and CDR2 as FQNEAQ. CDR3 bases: TGTGCCAGCAGCTTAGAAGCCCGGGAAGAGGGCTACGAGCAGTACTTC. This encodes CASSLEAREEGYEQYF.